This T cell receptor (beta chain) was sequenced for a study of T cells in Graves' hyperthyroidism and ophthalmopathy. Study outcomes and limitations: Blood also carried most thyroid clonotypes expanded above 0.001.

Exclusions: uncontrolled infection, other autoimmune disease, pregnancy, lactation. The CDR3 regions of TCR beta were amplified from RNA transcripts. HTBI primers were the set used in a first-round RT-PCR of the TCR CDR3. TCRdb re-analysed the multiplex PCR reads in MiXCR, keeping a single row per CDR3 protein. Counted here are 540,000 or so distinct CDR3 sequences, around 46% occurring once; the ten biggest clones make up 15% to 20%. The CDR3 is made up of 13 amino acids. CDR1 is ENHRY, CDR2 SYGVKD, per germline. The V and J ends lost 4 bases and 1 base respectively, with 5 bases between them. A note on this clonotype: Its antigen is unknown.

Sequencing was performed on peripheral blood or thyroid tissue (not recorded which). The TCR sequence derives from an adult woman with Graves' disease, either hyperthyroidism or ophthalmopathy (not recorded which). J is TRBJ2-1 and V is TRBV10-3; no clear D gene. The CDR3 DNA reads TGTGCCATCAGTGCCATGTCCTACAATGAGCAGTTCTTC. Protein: CAISAMSYNEQFF.